Here is one T cell receptor (beta chain) with its context. Method: immunoSEQ multiplex PCR; TCRdb's copy keeps in-frame clones and lacks some. The table has some 29,000 clones, roughly 90% seen once. The CDR3 spans 14 residues. Trimming left V 3 bases short and J 6 bases short, with 12 bases between. Per the germline V gene, CDR1 is MNHEY and CDR2 is SMNVEV (reference sequence). The sample originates from a study of T cell changes during pregnancy in multiple sclerosis. V gene TRBV27 combines with J gene TRBJ2-1; D not resolved. The TCR was taken from a female donor with multiple sclerosis, enrolled in a pregnancy study. This sample comprised CD8+ T cells from peripheral blood mononuclear cells, obtained after pregnancy. Here the CDR3 DNA reads TGTGCCAGCAGTTTGGTGACGGCAGGCAATGAGCAGTTCTTC. Amino acid sequence: CASSLVTAGNEQFF.